The 27 T cell receptor beta chains in this list originate from one sample, sequenced in a study of T cells in women clearing cervical HPV infection. The repertoire was sequenced with immunoSEQ multiplex PCR; TCRdb's copy has only in-frame clones and lacks some. In all, the sample yields about 23,000 clones. Sequenced sample: blood buffy coat. Receptors originate from a woman between 18 and 70 years old with a cervical HPV16 infection that either progressed to CIN3+ or cleared (not recorded which).

The sequenced CDR3 bases are TGTGCCAGCAGCTTTGGACAGGGGGCCGGGGAG. This translates into CASSFGQGAGE. The whole CDR3 region reads CASSFGQGAGELFF. This sequence joins TRBV5-6 and TRBJ2-2, with 10 bases lining up with TRBD1. Coverage ceases 3 residues before the CDR3 finishes, and the germline J gene fills in the end. CDR3 length equals 14 residues. Germline V gene lookup returns CDR1 SGHDT and CDR2 YYEEEE. Unmatched junction bases numbered 1, after V lost 2 bases and J lost 6 bases.

Turning to this clone: Read sequence stops 3 residues before the CDR3 end, and the germline J gene provides the missing end. The chain employs TRBV6-4 and TRBJ1-1; weak D call: TRBD1 (5 bases). CDR1 is MRHNA and CDR2 is SNTAGT in the germline V gene. The ends were cut back, 2 bases at V and 5 bases at J, with 6 bases in the middle. The CDR3 contains 12 residues. CDR3 residues: CASSDGGTEAFF. The sequenced CDR3 bases are TGTGCCAGCAGTGACGGGGGGACTGAA.

To note about this clone: The CDR3 end lies 3 residues beyond the end of the read and is filled in from the germline J gene. J is TRBJ2-1 and V is TRBV9; TRBD2 agrees at 7 bases. The CDR3 length is 16 residues. Germline CDR1 SGDLS, CDR2 YYNGEE. After removal of 0 bases from V and 2 bases from J, the junction contained 5 bases not matched to a gene. The CDR3 DNA, read in part, is TGTGCCAGCAGCGTAGAACCGGGGGGTACCTACAATGAG. The encoded protein is CASSVEPGGTYNE. The entire CDR3 sequence reads CASSVEPGGTYNEQFF.

Remarks on this clone: With the read ending 3 residues before the CDR3 end, the germline J gene is used to fill in that end. J is TRBJ1-2 and V is TRBV2; 7 nucleotides line up with TRBD1. Germline values: CDR1 SNHLY, CDR2 FYNNEI. The CDR3 is 15 residues long. Unmatched junction bases numbered 15, after V lost 7 bases and J lost 7 bases. The CDR3 loop is CASISEDRTGGGYTF. CDR3 DNA (partial): TGTGCCAGCATTAGTGAGGATCGGACAGGCGGTGGC.

As concerns this clone: The CDR3 extends 3 residues past the end of the read, so its final part is completed from the germline J gene. The V gene is TRBV4-1, the J gene TRBJ2-1, with TRBD2 matching over 15 bases. The CDR3 runs to 16 residues. The ends lost 6 bases at V and 3 bases at J; junction bases unmatched: 3. CDR1 is MGHRA, CDR2 YSYEKL, per germline. The CDR3: CASRGLAGGGYNEQFF. Partial CDR3 DNA: TGCGCCAGCAGGGGACTAGCGGGAGGAGGCTACAATGAG.

For this clone: The CDR3 goes on 3 residues after the read ends, and that part is filled in from the germline J gene. The chain recombines TRBV7-9 with TRBJ2-1; weak D call: TRBD2 (6 bases). This CDR3 has 14 amino acids. The germline V gene has CDR1 SEHNR and CDR2 FQNEAQ (reference sequence). Trimming took 10 bases from V and 0 from J, leaving 13 bases between them. The DNA read from the CDR3 is TGTGCCATCCATAGCGGTAGCTCCTACAATGAG. Translated: CAIHSGSSYNE. The full CDR3 protein is CAIHSGSSYNEQFF.

As regards this clone: The read halts 3 residues ahead of the CDR3 end, with the missing end drawn from the germline J gene. This CDR3 is also generated by other DNA sequences in the sample. The rearrangement uses TRBV7-9 and TRBJ2-2; 7 nucleotides line up with TRBD1. Germline V lookup: CDR1 SEHNR, CDR2 FQNEAQ (reference sequence). CDR3 size: 15 residues. Trimming removed 2 bases from V and 5 bases from J; junction bases left unmatched: 5. The part of the CDR3 DNA that was read is TGTGCCAGCAGCTTAAGGGACAGCGAAACCGGGGAG. Translating it yields CASSLRDSETGE. The CDR3 in full is CASSLRDSETGELFF.

The sequenced part of the CDR3 DNA is TGTGCCAGCAGCTTAGCCCGGTCCTTCCACGGT. Protein: CASSLARSFHG. The entire CDR3 protein is CASSLARSFHGQYF. This rearrangement joins TRBV7-8 to TRBJ2-4; no definite D call. The read ends 3 residues shy of where the CDR3 ends; the end is completed using the germline J gene. CDR1 is SGHVS and CDR2 is FQNEAQ in the germline V gene. This CDR3 region has 14 residues.

Comment on this clone: The observed sequence ends 3 residues before the CDR3 terminus, with the missing tail filled in from the germline J gene. The V gene is TRBV5-1, the J gene TRBJ2-1; D remains unclear. CDR3 length equals 12 residues. V was clipped by 0 bases and J by 4 bases, with 2 bases between them. From germline, CDR1 is SGHRS and CDR2 YFSETQ. The sequenced part of the CDR3 DNA is TGCGCCAGCAGCTTGGTATACAATGAG. Translation: CASSLVYNE. Given in full, the CDR3 is CASSLVYNEQFF.

Turning to this clone: With the read ending 3 residues before the CDR3 end, the germline J gene is used to fill in that end. The chain uses TRBV20-1 and TRBJ2-7, with D tentatively TRBD1 (5 bases). Trimming cost V 5 bases and J 4 bases, with 21 bases left between them. This CDR3 comprises 15 residues. Germline CDR1 is DFQATT and CDR2 is SNEGSKA (reference sequence). The CDR3 bases that were read are TGCAGTGCTCTGACAACAGGTTACACCCCGTACGAG. This encodes CSALTTGYTPYE. The full CDR3 protein is CSALTTGYTPYEQYF.

With respect to this clone: The read finishes 3 residues shy of the CDR3 end, and the germline J gene is used to complete it. The chain joins TRBV20-1 to TRBJ1-5; TRBD1 might be the D (6 bases). Trimming pared 4 bases from V and 9 bases from J, leaving 19 bases between. Germline-derived CDR1 and CDR2 are DFQATT and SNEGSKA (reference sequence). CDR3 size: 14 residues. CDR3 loop: CSAIPEQGLVPQHF. The sequenced part of the CDR3 DNA is TGCAGTGCTATACCGGAACAGGGACTAGTGCCC.

With regard to this clone: The junction shows a germline mismatch at one end, possibly a read error. Incomplete CDR3 DNA: TGCGCCAGCAGCCAAGATCTAGGGAGGGACAGGGATGCCTACGAG. Residues: CASSQDLGRDRDAYE. From start to end, the CDR3 is CASSQDLGRDRDAYEQYF. The rearrangement links TRBV4-2 to TRBJ2-7; 9 bases line up with TRBD1. The read is 3 residues too short to cover the CDR3 end, so that end is filled in from the germline J gene. Germline loops: CDR1 LGHNA, CDR2 YNFKEQ. This CDR3 spans 18 amino acids.

As regards this clone: The read gets to within 3 residues of the CDR3 end, and the germline J gene fills in the rest. The chain recombines TRBV20-1 with TRBJ2-1, with 9 bases matching TRBD2. CDR3 size: 15 residues. The V gene end was trimmed by 0 bases and the J gene end by 6 bases; junction bases not matched to a gene: 6. Germline values: CDR1 DFQATT, CDR2 SNEGSKA (reference sequence). The CDR3 DNA, read in part, is TGCAGTGCTAGAGATCGGCGGGGGGGATCCAATGAG. Translation: CSARDRRGGSNE. The entire CDR3 sequence reads CSARDRRGGSNEQFF.

In regard to this clone: The sequence runs out 3 residues before the end of the CDR3; the remainder is reconstructed from the germline J gene. The V gene is TRBV7-9, the J gene TRBJ2-2; D call uncertain. Germline V CDR1 and CDR2: SEHNR, FQNEAQ (reference sequence). The CDR3 length is 14 residues. The CDR3 is CASSRVSTNEKLFF. CDR3 DNA, as far as it was read: TGTGCCAGCTCCCGGGTGTCAACTAATGAAAAG.

As to this clone: With the read ending 3 residues before the CDR3 end, the germline J gene is used to fill in that end. Other DNA sequences in this specimen translate into the identical CDR3. This chain joins TRBV2 and TRBJ1-3; 12 nucleotides align to TRBD1. Germline CDR1 is SNHLY and CDR2 is FYNNEI. The CDR3 is made up of 17 amino acids. V gave up 1 base and J gave up 3 bases; unmatched junction bases: 4. The covered CDR3 bases are TGTGCCAGCAGTGAAGAGGGACAGGGGGCGCTTGGAAACACC. Translated, it gives CASSEEGQGALGNT. The complete CDR3 reads CASSEEGQGALGNTIYF.

CDR3 DNA (partial): TGCGCCAGCAGCCAAGGGAGCGGCACCTACGAG. It yields the protein CASSQGSGTYE. In full, the CDR3 reads CASSQGSGTYEQYF. V and J are TRBV4-1 and TRBJ2-7; possible D gene TRBD2, 5 bases. The DNA ends 3 residues before the CDR3 does, and the rest of the CDR3 is filled in from the germline J gene. V lost 1 base and J lost 2, with 9 bases in between. Germline V gives CDR1 MGHRA, CDR2 YSYEKL. There are 14 residues in the CDR3.

Comments on this clone: The read is 3 residues too short to cover the CDR3 end, so that end is filled in from the germline J gene. The chain uses TRBV7-2 and TRBJ2-3, with D perhaps matching TRBD1 (8 bases). The CDR3 is 15 residues long. In germline, CDR1 is SGHTA, CDR2 FQGNSA. CDR3 amino acids: CASSLGQGGNQPQYF. The CDR3 DNA, read in part, is TGTGCCAGCAGTCTTGGACAGGGAGGGAATCAGCCG. Full variable domain (missing parts from reference TRBV7-2 and TRBJ2-3): GAGVSQSPSNKVTEKGKDVELRCDPISGHTALYWYRQSLGQGLEFLIYFQGNSAPDKSGLPSDRFSAERTGGSVSTLTIQRTQQEDSAVYLCASSLGQGGNQPQYFGPGTRLTVL.

Points on this clone: The read ends 3 residues shy of where the CDR3 ends; the end is completed using the germline J gene. The rearrangement uses TRBV7-3 and TRBJ2-3; a weak D match, TRBD2 (5 bases). Germline lookup yields CDR1 SGHTA and CDR2 FQGTGA. The CDR3 length is 13 residues. Deletions cut 5 bases from V and 4 bases from J, with 10 bases between. The CDR3 bases that were read are TGTGCCAGCAGCGACGGACTGTCAGATACG. Translating gives CASSDGLSDT. The complete CDR3 reads CASSDGLSDTQYF. Looking up the rest from reference TRBV7-3 and TRBJ2-3 gives the full variable domain: GAGVSQTPSNKVTEKGKYVELRCDPISGHTALYWYRQSLGQGPEFLIYFQGTGAADDSGLPNDRFFAVRPEGSVSTLKIQRTERGDSAVYLCASSDGLSDTQYFGPGTRLTVL.

Concerning this clone: The missing CDR3 end, 3 residues past where the read stops, is filled in from the germline J gene. The chain has TRBV5-1 and TRBJ1-2; D is undetermined. There are 15 residues in the CDR3. The V gene's germline CDR1 is SGHRS and CDR2 YFSETQ. The part of the CDR3 DNA that was read is TGCGCCAGCAGCTTCTCTAGCGGGGTTCGAGATACC. Translated, it gives CASSFSSGVRDT. The full CDR3 protein is CASSFSSGVRDTYTF.

Notes on this clone: Sequencing ends 3 residues short of the CDR3 end; the germline J gene provides the rest. This rearrangement joins TRBV20-1 to TRBJ1-5; no clear D. The germline gives CDR1 DFQATT, CDR2 SNEGSKA (reference sequence). V was pared by 7 bases and J by 2 bases, with 9 bases between. The CDR3 consists of 12 residues. The CDR3: CSVIRGNQPQHF. Incomplete CDR3 DNA: TGCAGTGTGATAAGGGGCAATCAGCCC.

Comment on this clone: The read ends 3 residues shy of where the CDR3 ends; the end is completed using the germline J gene. The chain links TRBV20-1 to TRBJ2-3; 12 positions agree with TRBD2. The CDR3 extends over 17 amino acids. J was trimmed by 3 bases and V by 3 bases; bases with no gene match: 10. Looked up from germline, CDR1 is DFQATT and CDR2 is SNEGSKA (reference sequence). This chain's CDR3 is CSARTDLAGGSTDTQYF. CDR3 DNA (partial): TGCAGTGCTAGGACTGATCTAGCGGGAGGGAGTACAGATACG.

With regard to this clone: From the germline J gene comes the end of the CDR3, since the read stops 3 residues before it. V usage is TRBV6-2 or TRBV6-3 and J usage is TRBJ2-5, with 12 bases that match TRBD2. Trimming at V came to 10 bases and at J to 5 bases, leaving 8 bases not matched to a gene. Germline CDR1 is MNHEY and CDR2 is SVGEGT. The CDR3 has 14 amino acids. CDR3 amino acids: CATDLAGGDETQYF. CDR3 DNA (partial): TGTGCCACCGATCTAGCGGGAGGGGATGAGACC.

A note on this clone: With the read ending 3 residues before the CDR3 end, the germline J gene is used to fill in that end. The chain uses TRBV19 and TRBJ1-2; no reliable D call. Trimming took off 5 bases at V and 4 bases at J, with 8 bases between the two ends. The CDR3 extends over 12 amino acids. CDR1 and CDR2 from the germline V gene are LNHDA and SQIVND (reference sequence). The chain's CDR3 is CASSLLSYGYTF. CDR3 DNA (partial): TGTGCCAGTAGTTTACTGAGCTATGGC.

A note on this clone: The read ends 3 residues before the CDR3 terminus; that terminus is restored from the germline J gene. The chain joins TRBV2 to TRBJ2-1, with TRBD1 as a possible D gene (6 bases). V was trimmed by 6 bases and J by 0 bases, leaving 12 bases between them. This CDR3 comprises 15 residues. Germline V gene data show CDR1 as SNHLY and CDR2 as FYNNEI. The covered CDR3 bases are TGTGCCAGCAGCGACGGACAGAGCTCCTACAATGAG. Its translation: CASSDGQSSYNE. The entire CDR3 sequence reads CASSDGQSSYNEQFF.

Of note for this clone: Read data end 3 residues before the CDR3 end; the end is taken from the germline J gene. This sequence joins TRBV28 and TRBJ2-7; the match to TRBD1 covers 9 bases. V shed 5 bases and J 4 bases; nucleotides not matched to a gene: 9. The CDR3 is made up of 15 amino acids. Germline lookup yields CDR1 MDHEN and CDR2 SYDVKM. The DNA read from the CDR3 is TGTGCCAGCAGTCCAACCGGGACAGGGAATTACGAG. Translated: CASSPTGTGNYE. The whole CDR3 protein is CASSPTGTGNYEQYF.

Regarding this clone: The CDR3 end falls 3 residues outside the read, so it is completed with the germline J gene. This chain uses TRBV18 with TRBJ2-1; the D gene is possibly TRBD1 (5 bases). Germline V CDR1 and CDR2: KGHSH, LQKENI. This CDR3 is built from 11 residues. Trimming stripped 3 bases from V and 9 bases from J, with 6 bases between. CDR3 sequence: CASSPDIEQFF. The part of the CDR3 DNA that was read is TGTGCCAGCTCACCGGACATTGAG. The full variable domain, in which reference TRBV18 and TRBJ2-1 provide the parts outside the CDR3, is NAGVMQNPRHLVRRRGQEARLRCSPMKGHSHVYWYRQLPEEGLKFMVYLQKENIIDESGMPKERFSAEFPKEGPSILRIQQVVRGDSAAYFCASSPDIEQFFGPGTRLTVL.

With regard to this clone: The CDR3 end lies 3 residues beyond the end of the read and is filled in from the germline J gene. The J gene is TRBJ2-7, the V gene TRBV6-1; D is ambiguous. CDR1 is MNHNS and CDR2 is SASEGT in the germline V gene. The CDR3 consists of 11 residues. The V gene lost 3 bases and the J gene lost 3 bases, with 3 bases spanning the gap. The sequenced CDR3 bases are TGTGCCAGCAGTGACCTCTACGAG. This codes for CASSDLYE. In full, the CDR3 is CASSDLYEQYF.